Listed here are 14 T cell receptor beta chains from one sample, sequenced in a study of T cells after somatic rescue of genetic block. Sequencing used immunoSEQ multiplex PCR; TCRdb keeps in-frame clones, though not all of them. The data hold roughly 110,000 clones, with around 90% observed a single time. The source material was peripheral blood mononuclear cells (PBMCs). All receptors come from a woman aged 18-30 years.

V usage is TRBV19 and J usage is TRBJ1-3; 9 bases align to TRBD1. Germline CDR1 is LNHDA and CDR2 is SQIVND (reference sequence). V dropped 5 bases and J dropped 0; count of bases not matched to a gene: 5. The CDR3 has 16 amino acids. For the CDR3, the DNA is TGTGCCAGTAGTGGGACAGGGTCGGCCTCTGGAAACACCATATATTTT. It specifies CASSGTGSASGNTIYF.

The chain uses TRBV28 and TRBJ2-5, with a possible D match to TRBD2 (5 bases). The V and J ends lost 2 bases and 4 bases respectively, with 8 bases between them. The germline CDR1 and CDR2 sequences are MDHEN and SYDVKM. The CDR3 consists of 13 residues. The CDR3 coding sequence is TGTGCCAGCAGTTTAGTACTAGGAGAGACCCAGTACTTC. This gives the protein CASSLVLGETQYF.

The chain recombines TRBV30 with TRBJ1-4; 7 bases map to TRBD1. CDR1 GTSNPN and CDR2 SVGIG come from the germline V gene (reference sequence). With V trimmed by 4 bases and J by 7 bases, 3 bases remained unmatched. This CDR3 is built from 12 residues. CDR3 in DNA: TGTGCCTGGACCCAGGGGGGTGAAAAACTGTTTTTT. It encodes CAWTQGGEKLFF.

The chain employs TRBV6-6 and TRBJ1-4; D is unresolved. The V and J ends lost 0 bases and 1 base respectively, with 6 bases between them. CDR1 is MNHNY and CDR2 is SVGAGI in the germline V gene (reference sequence). The CDR3 spans 15 residues. CDR3 in DNA: TGTGCCAGCAGTTACTCCGGGAGAACTAATGAAAAACTGTTTTTT. Translation gives CASSYSGRTNEKLFF.

This chain links TRBV2 with TRBJ2-1, with TRBD2 matching over 11 bases. This CDR3 has 14 amino acids. Germline CDR1 SNHLY, CDR2 FYNNEI. J was trimmed by 9 bases and V by 8 bases; bases with no gene match: 9. The CDR3, as DNA: TGTGCCAGCCGGAAGCTAGCGGGGGGTGGTGAGCAGTTCTTC. Its translation: CASRKLAGGGEQFF.

This clone appeared a single time. The rearrangement joins TRBV19 to TRBJ2-7; tentative D call: TRBD1 (6 bases). The CDR3 loop spans 15 amino acids. Germline V gene sequence: CDR1 LNHDA, CDR2 SQIVND (reference sequence). The germline V and J ends were trimmed by 5 bases and 6 bases, with 20 bases remaining between them. Here the CDR3 reads CASSAVGGPYFEQYF. The CDR3 coding sequence is TGTGCCAGTAGTGCCGTAGGGGGACCCTATTTCGAGCAGTACTTC.

This clone came up a few times. V gene TRBV29-1 combines with J gene TRBJ2-2, with 9 nucleotides matching TRBD1. V dropped 6 bases and J dropped 2; count of bases not matched to a gene: 4. The CDR3 totals 14 residues. Per germline, CDR1 SQVTM and CDR2 ANQGSEA. In nucleotides, the CDR3 is TGCAGCGTGATGGACAGGGGAAACACCGGGGAGCTGTTTTTT. Encoded protein: CSVMDRGNTGELFF.

This chain links TRBV11-2 with TRBJ2-4, with D perhaps given as TRBD1 or TRBD2 (5 bases each). Germline loops: CDR1 SGHAT, CDR2 FQNNGV. V was trimmed by 1 base and J by 0 bases, leaving 19 bases between them. This CDR3 is built from 19 residues. The CDR3 region has the DNA TGTGCCAGCAGCTTAGGAGGATGGGCAGGGAGACCAGCCAAAAACATTCAGTACTTC. Amino acid sequence: CASSLGGWAGRPAKNIQYF.

The V and J genes are TRBV4-3 and TRBJ2-7; a weak D match, TRBD1 (6 bases). Germline assignment: CDR1 LGHNA and CDR2 YSLEER. Trimming took off 9 bases at V and 2 bases at J, with 20 bases between the two ends. The CDR3 runs to 15 residues. The CDR3 nucleotides read TGCGCCAGACTCGCCCGGAGACAGGTCCCCTACGAGCAGTACTTC. Amino acid sequence: CARLARRQVPYEQYF.

The CDR3: CASSLDRARLSNYGYTF. CDR3 nucleotide sequence: TGTGCCAGCAGCCTCGACAGGGCACGCCTTTCTAACTATGGCTACACCTTC. The V call is TRBV7-2, the J call TRBJ1-2; 7 bases match TRBD1. Germline-derived CDR1 and CDR2 are SGHTA and FQGNSA. The J segment lost 0 bases and the V segment lost 5 bases, leaving 12 bases of the junction unmatched. The CDR3 covers 17 residues. The whole variable domain, filled in from reference TRBV7-2 and TRBJ1-2, reads GAGVSQSPSNKVTEKGKDVELRCDPISGHTALYWYRQSLGQGLEFLIYFQGNSAPDKSGLPSDRFSAERTGGSVSTLTIQRTQQEDSAVYLCASSLDRARLSNYGYTFGSGTRLTVV.

Of note for this clone: The junction differs from germline at one of its ends, possibly a read error. The chain uses TRBV7-9 and TRBJ1-2; 10 nucleotides align to TRBD1. This CDR3 has 13 residues. The germline V gene has CDR1 SEHNR and CDR2 FQNEAQ (reference sequence). In nucleotides, the CDR3 is TGTGCCAGCAGCCTCGGGACAGGGGACTTACTATCCTTC. Its translation: CASSLGTGDLLSF.

V is TRBV2 and J is TRBJ2-4, with 10 positions matching TRBD2. V dropped 6 bases and J dropped 4; count of bases not matched to a gene: 6. The CDR3 runs to 15 residues. The germline gives CDR1 SNHLY, CDR2 FYNNEI. CDR3 region: CASRTASGGKNIQYF. The CDR3 nucleotides are TGTGCCAGCAGGACGGCTAGCGGGGGTAAAAACATTCAGTACTTC.

The genes are TRBV5-8 and TRBJ2-1; a possible D gene is TRBD1 (6 bases). Trimming took off 4 bases at V and 7 bases at J, with 15 bases between the two ends. This CDR3 has 14 amino acids. Germline assignment: CDR1 SGHTS and CDR2 YDEGEE. CDR3 region: CASSRRQVRNEQFF. The CDR3 bases are TGTGCCAGCAGCCGAAGACAGGTTCGTAATGAGCAGTTCTTC.

This chain links TRBV7-9 with TRBJ1-1; D might be TRBD1 (6 bases). CDR3 size: 15 residues. With 5 bases removed from V and 5 bases from J, the gap between germline ends came to 18 bases. Germline V gives CDR1 SEHNR, CDR2 FQNEAQ (reference sequence). CDR3 coding DNA: TGTGCCAGCAGCCCCTGGGGGGGCGCCGGGACTGAAGCTTTCTTT. It codes for CASSPWGGAGTEAFF.